This TCR beta chain was sequenced in a study of Ad26.COV2.S vaccination and SARS-CoV-2 variants. Notes on this clone: What it recognizes is unknown.

Some clones are missing from TCRdb's copy, which holds only in-frame ones; the method was immunoSEQ multiplex PCR. Counted here are about 350,000 clones, 92% occurring once; the ten biggest clones make up about 3.9%. Whole-study results and caveats: From the TCR breadth and depth analyses, total T cell responses may have been underestimated. The breadth of spike-specific CD8+ and CD4+ T cell responses after vaccination was reportedly substantial.

The CDR3 sequence is 13 residues long. Per the germline V gene, CDR1 is SGHNT and CDR2 is YYREEE (reference sequence). The V end was cut by 0 bases, the J end by 7 bases, with 8 bases between. The origin of this receptor is a human donor who had recovered from COVID-19. The material sequenced was peripheral blood, taken after recovery from COVID-19. The chain couples TRBV5-4 to TRBJ1-5; weak D call: TRBD1 (6 bases). Here the CDR3 DNA reads TGTGCCAGCAGCTTGGGGGGGGGCCAGCCCCAGCATTTT. Its protein product is CASSLGGGQPQHF. The complete variable domain, with remaining parts taken from reference TRBV5-4 and TRBJ1-5, reads ETGVTQSPTHLIKTRGQQVTLRCSSQSGHNTVSWYQQALGQGPQFIFQYYREEENGRGNFPPRFSGLQFPNYSSELNVNALELDDSALYLCASSLGGGQPQHFGDGTRLSIL.